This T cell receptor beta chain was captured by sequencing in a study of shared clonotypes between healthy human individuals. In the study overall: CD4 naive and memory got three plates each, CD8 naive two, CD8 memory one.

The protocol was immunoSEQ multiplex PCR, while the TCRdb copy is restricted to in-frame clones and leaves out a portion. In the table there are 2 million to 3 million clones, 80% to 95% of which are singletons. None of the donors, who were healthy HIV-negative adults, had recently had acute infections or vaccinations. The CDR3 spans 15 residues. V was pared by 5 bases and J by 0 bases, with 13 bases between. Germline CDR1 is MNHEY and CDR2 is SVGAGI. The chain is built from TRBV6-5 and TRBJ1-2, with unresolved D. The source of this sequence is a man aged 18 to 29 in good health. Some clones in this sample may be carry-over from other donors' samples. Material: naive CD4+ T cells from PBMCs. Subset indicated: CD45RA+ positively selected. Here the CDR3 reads CASSPRGSANYGYTF. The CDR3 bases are TGTGCCAGCAGTCCGCGTGGCAGCGCTAACTATGGCTACACCTTC.